This T cell receptor beta chain was documented in a study of blood T cells in healthy people across ages. Study-wide points: More naive CD4+ cells and higher diversity were found in long-lived than in aged donors. Underestimates were what the diversity estimates from one million T cells were considered to be.

The ends were cut back, 3 bases at V and 1 base at J, with 15 bases in the middle. Per the germline V gene, CDR1 is MNHNS and CDR2 is SASEGT. The CDR3 has 16 residues. Drawing of peripheral blood yielded roughly 10 milliliters from each donor. Concerning this clonotype: Its antigen is unknown.

A second about 7 to 12 cycle PCR used barcoded and J-beta primers. Each TCR beta cDNA got a 12-nucleotide random molecular identifier. TCRdb processed the 5' RACE reads anew with MiXCR; each CDR3 protein has one entry. The sample yields 870,000 or so distinct CDR3 sequences, 29% seen once. The chain links TRBV6-1 to TRBJ2-5, with a weak D call TRBD1 (5 bases). The sample consisted of blood. The receptor comes from a woman at least 80 years old in good health. As DNA, the CDR3 is TGTGCCAGCAGTGATTTATTTGGGCAGGGCCAAGAGACCCAGTACTTC. Translation: CASSDLFGQGQETQYF.